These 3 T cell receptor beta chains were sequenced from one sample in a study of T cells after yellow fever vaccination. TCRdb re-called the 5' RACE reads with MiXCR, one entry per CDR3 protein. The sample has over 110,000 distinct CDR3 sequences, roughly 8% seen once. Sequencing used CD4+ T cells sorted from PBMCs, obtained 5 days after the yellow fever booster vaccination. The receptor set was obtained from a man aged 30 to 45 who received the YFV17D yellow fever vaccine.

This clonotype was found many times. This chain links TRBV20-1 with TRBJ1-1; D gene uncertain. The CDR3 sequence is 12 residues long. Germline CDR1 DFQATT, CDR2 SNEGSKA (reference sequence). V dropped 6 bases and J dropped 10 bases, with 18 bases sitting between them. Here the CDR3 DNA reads TGCAGTGCGATTAACCAGCCCCTTGGAGCTTTCTTT. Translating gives CSAINQPLGAFF.

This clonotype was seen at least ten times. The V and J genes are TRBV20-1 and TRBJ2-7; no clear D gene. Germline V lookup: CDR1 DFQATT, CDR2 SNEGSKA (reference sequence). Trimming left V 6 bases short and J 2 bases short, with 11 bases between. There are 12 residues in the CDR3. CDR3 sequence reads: CSAGHQAYEQYF. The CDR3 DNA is TGCAGTGCCGGGCACCAAGCCTACGAGCAGTACTTC.

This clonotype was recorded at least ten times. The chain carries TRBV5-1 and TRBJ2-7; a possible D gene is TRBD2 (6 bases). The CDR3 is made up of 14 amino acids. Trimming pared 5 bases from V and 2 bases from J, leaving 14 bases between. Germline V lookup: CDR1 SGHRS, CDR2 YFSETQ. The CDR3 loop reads CASSSTTGAYEQYF. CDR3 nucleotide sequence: TGCGCCAGCAGTTCGACGACGGGAGCCTACGAGCAGTACTTC.